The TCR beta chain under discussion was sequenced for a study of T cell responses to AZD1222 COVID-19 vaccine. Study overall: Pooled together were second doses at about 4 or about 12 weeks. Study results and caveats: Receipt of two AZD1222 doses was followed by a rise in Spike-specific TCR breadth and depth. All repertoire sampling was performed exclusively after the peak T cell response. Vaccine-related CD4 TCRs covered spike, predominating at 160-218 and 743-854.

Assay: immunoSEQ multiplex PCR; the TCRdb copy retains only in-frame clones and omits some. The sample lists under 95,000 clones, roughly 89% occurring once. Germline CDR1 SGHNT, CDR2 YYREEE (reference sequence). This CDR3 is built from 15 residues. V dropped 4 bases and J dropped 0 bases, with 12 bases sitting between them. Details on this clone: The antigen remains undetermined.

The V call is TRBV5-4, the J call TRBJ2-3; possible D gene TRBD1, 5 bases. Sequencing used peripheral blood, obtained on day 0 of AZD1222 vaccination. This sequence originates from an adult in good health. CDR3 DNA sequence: TGTGCCAGCAGCCCATACAGGTTTAGCACAGATACGCAGTATTTT. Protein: CASSPYRFSTDTQYF.